This paragraph covers one TCR beta chain sequence. The antigen is unknown. The source of the sample is a study of cytotoxic CD8 clonotypes in ibrutinib-treated CLL. Study details: The patients, roughly twelve relapsed/refractory and about 14 treatment-naive, included 17 who were IGHV unmutated. Findings of the study overall: Timing of sampling differed between sustained-remission and progressing patients. Baseline clonality, higher than in age-matched healthy donors, tracked circulating CD8+ T-cell counts. Public clonotypes proved infrequent, and on treatment they shrank or remained steady.

Sequenced by immunoSEQ multiplex PCR; TCRdb stores in-frame clones only, minus some. Altogether some 98,000 clones are present, around four fifths being singletons, with the ten largest covering 32%. The sequenced sample was PBMCs, obtained after 12 months of ibrutinib treatment. This receptor was identified in a human donor with chronic lymphocytic leukemia.

The chain's CDR3 is CASRPTGLGANVLTF. CDR3 in DNA: TGTGCCAGCCGGCCGACAGGGCTAGGGGCCAACGTCCTGACTTTC. This chain links TRBV4-2 with TRBJ2-6, with 7 bases identical to TRBD1. In germline, CDR1 is LGHNA, CDR2 YNFKEQ. V lost 8 bases and J lost 4; bases outside the gene matches: 8. CDR3 size: 15 residues.